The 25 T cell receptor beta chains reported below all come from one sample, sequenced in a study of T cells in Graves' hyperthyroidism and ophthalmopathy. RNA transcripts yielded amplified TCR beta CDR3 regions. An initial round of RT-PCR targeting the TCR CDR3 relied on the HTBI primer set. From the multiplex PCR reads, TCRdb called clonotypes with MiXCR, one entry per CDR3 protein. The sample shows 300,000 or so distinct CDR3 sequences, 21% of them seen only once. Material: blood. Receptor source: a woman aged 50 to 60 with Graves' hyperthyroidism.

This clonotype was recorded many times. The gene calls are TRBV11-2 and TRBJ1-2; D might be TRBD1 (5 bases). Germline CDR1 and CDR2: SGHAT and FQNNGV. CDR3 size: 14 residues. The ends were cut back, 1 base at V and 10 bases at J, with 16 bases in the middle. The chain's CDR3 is CASSLVRRAKDYTF. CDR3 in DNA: TGTGCCAGCAGCTTAGTTCGCAGGGCGAAGGACTACACCTTC. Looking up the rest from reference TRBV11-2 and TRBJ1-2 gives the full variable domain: EAGVAQSPRYKIIEKRQSVAFWCNPISGHATLYWYQQILGQGPKLLIQFQNNGVVDDSQLPKDRFSAERLKGVDSTLKIQPAKLEDSAVYLCASSLVRRAKDYTFGSGTRLTVV.

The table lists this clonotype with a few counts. CDR3 nucleotides: TGCGCCAGCAGCACAGGAGAAGAGACCCAGTACTTC. This translates into CASSTGEETQYF. V usage is TRBV5-1 and J usage is TRBJ2-5, with D possibly matching TRBD1 (5 bases). This CDR3 is built from 12 residues. CDR1 is SGHRS and CDR2 is YFSETQ in the germline V gene. Trimming removed 4 bases from V and 3 bases from J, with 7 bases in between.

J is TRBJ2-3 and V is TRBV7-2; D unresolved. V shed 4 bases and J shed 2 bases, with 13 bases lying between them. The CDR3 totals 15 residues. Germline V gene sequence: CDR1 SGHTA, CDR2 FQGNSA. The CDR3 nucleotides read TGTGCCAGCAGCTCCCGTCTGGGAACCACAGATACGCAGTATTTT. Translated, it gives CASSSRLGTTDTQYF.

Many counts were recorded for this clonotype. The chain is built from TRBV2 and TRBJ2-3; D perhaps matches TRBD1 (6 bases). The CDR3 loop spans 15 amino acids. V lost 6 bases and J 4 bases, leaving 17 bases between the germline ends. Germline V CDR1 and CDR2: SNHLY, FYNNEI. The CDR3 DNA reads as TGTGCCAGCAGGGCCGGGACAATCGAGGCAGATACGCAGTATTTT. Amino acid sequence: CASRAGTIEADTQYF.

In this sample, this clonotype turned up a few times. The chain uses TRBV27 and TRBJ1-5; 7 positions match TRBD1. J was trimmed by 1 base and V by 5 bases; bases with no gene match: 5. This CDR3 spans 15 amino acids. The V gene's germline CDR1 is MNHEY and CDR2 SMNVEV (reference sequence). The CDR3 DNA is TGTGCCAGCAGTCCCTTAGGGGGCAGCAATCAGCCCCAGCATTTT. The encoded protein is CASSPLGGSNQPQHF.

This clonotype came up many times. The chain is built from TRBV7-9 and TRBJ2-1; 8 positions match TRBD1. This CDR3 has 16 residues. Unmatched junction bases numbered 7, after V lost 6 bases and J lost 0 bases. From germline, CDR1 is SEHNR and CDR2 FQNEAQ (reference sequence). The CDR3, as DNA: TGTGCCAGCAGGAGACAGGGGCAAAGCTCCTACAATGAGCAGTTCTTC. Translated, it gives CASRRQGQSSYNEQFF. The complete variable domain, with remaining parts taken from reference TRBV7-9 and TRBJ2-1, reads DTGVSQNPRHKITKRGQNVTFRCDPISEHNRLYWYRQTLGQGPEFLTYFQNEAQLEKSRLLSDRFSAERPKGSFSTLEIQRTEQGDSAMYLCASRRQGQSSYNEQFFGPGTRLTVL.

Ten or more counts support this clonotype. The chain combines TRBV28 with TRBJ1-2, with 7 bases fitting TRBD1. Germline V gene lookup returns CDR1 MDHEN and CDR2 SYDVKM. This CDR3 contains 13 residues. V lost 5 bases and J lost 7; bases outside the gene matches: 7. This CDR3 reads CASSIRTGGGYTF. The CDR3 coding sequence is TGTGCCAGCAGTATTCGGACAGGCGGTGGCTACACCTTC.

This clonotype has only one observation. The CDR3 spells CASRSSGGARPYEQYF. The CDR3 nucleotides read TGTGCCAGCAGGTCTAGCGGGGGGGCCCGCCCCTACGAGCAGTACTTC. The chain joins TRBV7-3 to TRBJ2-7, with 12 bases identical to TRBD2. The V segment lost 6 bases and the J segment 2 bases; nucleotides outside the gene matches: 8. Germline-derived CDR1 and CDR2 are SGHTA and FQGTGA. This CDR3 has 16 residues. Variable domain in full (rest from reference TRBV7-3 and TRBJ2-7): GAGVSQTPSNKVTEKGKYVELRCDPISGHTALYWYRQSLGQGPEFLIYFQGTGAADDSGLPNDRFFAVRPEGSVSTLKIQRTERGDSAVYLCASRSSGGARPYEQYFGPGTRLTVT.

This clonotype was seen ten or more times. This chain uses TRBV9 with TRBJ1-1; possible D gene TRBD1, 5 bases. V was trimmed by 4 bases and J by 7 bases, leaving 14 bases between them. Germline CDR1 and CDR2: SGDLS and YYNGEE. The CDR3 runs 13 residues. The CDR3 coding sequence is TGTGCCAGCAGCCTACGGGGGGATGGTGAAGCTTTCTTT. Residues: CASSLRGDGEAFF. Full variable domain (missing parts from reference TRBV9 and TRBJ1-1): DSGVTQTPKHLITATGQRVTLRCSPRSGDLSVYWYQQSLDQGLQFLIQYYNGEERAKGNILERFSAQQFPDLHSELNLSSLELGDSALYFCASSLRGDGEAFFGQGTRLTVV.

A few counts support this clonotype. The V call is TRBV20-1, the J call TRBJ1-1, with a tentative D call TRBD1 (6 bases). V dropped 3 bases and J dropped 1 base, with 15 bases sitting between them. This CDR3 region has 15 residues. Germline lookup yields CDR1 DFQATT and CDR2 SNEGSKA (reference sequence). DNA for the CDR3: TGCAGTGCTAGTCGTCCGGGGGCGAAGAACACTGAAGCTTTCTTT. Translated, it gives CSASRPGAKNTEAFF.

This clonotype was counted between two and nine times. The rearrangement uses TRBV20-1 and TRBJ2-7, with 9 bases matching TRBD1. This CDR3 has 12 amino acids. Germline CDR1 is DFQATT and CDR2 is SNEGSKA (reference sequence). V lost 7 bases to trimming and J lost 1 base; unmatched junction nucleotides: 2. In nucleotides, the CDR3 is TGCAGTGGACAGGGGGATTCCTACGAGCAGTACTTC. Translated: CSGQGDSYEQYF.

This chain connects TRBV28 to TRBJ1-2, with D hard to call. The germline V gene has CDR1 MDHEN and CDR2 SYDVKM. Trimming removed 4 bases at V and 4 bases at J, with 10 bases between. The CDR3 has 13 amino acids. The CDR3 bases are TGTGCCAGCAGTTCAACCCCCTTCTATGGCTACACCTTC. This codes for CASSSTPFYGYTF.

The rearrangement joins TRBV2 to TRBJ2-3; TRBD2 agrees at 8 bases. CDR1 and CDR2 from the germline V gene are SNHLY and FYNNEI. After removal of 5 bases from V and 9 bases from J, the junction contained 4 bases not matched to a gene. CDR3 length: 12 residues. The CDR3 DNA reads TGTGCCAGCAGTCAGACTAGCGTGACGCAGTATTTT. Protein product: CASSQTSVTQYF.

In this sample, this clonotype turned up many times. Written as DNA, the CDR3 is TGTGCCAGCTACAGGGATGTTAGAAACACTGAAGCTTTCTTT. As protein: CASYRDVRNTEAFF. This sequence joins TRBV6-1 and TRBJ1-1; D possibly corresponds to TRBD1 (6 bases). Germline V gene lookup returns CDR1 MNHNS and CDR2 SASEGT. Trimming pared 8 bases from V and 2 bases from J, leaving 15 bases between. CDR3 length: 14 amino acids.

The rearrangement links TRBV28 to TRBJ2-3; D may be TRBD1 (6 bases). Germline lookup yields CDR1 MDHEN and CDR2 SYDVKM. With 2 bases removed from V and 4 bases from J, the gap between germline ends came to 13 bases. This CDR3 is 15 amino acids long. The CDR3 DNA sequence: TGTGCCAGCAGTTTAACTACGACAGGAGCAGATACGCAGTATTTT. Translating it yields CASSLTTTGADTQYF.

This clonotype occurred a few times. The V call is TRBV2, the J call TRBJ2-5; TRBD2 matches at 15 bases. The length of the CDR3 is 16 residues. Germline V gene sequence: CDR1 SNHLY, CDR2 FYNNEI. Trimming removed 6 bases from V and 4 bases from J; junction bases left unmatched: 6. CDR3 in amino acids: CASRRTSGRVGETQYF. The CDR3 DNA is TGTGCCAGCAGGCGGACTAGCGGGAGGGTTGGAGAGACCCAGTACTTC.

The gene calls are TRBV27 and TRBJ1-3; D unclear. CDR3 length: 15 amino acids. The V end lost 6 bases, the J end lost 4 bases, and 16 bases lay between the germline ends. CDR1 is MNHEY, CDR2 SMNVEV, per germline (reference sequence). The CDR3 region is CASSLRTGPGNTIYF. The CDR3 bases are TGTGCCAGCAGCCTGCGGACTGGACCAGGAAACACCATATATTTT.

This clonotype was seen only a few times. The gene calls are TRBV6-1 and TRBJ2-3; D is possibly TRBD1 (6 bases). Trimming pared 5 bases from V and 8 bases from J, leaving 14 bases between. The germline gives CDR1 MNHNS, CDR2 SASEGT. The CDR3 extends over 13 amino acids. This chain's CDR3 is CASSQQGPGTQYF. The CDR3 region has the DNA TGTGCCAGCAGTCAACAGGGTCCTGGTACGCAGTATTTT.

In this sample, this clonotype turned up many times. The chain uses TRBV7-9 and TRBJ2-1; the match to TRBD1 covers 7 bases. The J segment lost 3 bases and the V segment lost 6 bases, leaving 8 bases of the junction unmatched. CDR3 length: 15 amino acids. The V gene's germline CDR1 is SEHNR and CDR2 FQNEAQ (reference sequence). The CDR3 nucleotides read TGTGCCAGCAGTCTCGGGGCAGGGGGCTACAATGAGCAGTTCTTC. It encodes CASSLGAGGYNEQFF.

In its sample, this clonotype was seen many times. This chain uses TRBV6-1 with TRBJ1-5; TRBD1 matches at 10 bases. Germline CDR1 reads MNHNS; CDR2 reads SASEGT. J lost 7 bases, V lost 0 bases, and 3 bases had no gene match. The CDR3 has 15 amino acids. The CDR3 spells CASSEALTGGQPQHF. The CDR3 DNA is TGTGCCAGCAGTGAAGCTCTGACAGGGGGCCAGCCCCAGCATTTT.

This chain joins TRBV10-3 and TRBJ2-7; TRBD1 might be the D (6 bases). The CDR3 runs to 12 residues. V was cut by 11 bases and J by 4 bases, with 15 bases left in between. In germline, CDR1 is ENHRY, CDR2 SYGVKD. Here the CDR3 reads CASGQGIYEQYF. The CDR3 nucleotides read TGTGCCTCGGGACAAGGAATTTACGAGCAGTACTTC.

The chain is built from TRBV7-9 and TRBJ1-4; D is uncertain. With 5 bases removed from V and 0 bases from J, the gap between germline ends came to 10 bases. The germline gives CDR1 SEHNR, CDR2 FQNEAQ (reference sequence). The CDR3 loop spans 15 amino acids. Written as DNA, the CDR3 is TGTGCCAGCAGCGCAGCCCTTGCAACTAATGAAAAACTGTTTTTT. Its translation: CASSAALATNEKLFF.

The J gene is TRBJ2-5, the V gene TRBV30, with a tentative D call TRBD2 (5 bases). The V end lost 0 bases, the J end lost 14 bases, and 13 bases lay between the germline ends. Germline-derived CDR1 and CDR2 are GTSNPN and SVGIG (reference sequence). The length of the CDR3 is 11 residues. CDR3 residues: CAWSVIGELYF. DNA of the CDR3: TGTGCCTGGAGTGTAATCGGGGAACTTTACTTC. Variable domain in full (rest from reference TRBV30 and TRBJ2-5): SQTIHQWPATLVQPVGSPLSLECTVEGTSNPNLYWYRQAAGRGLQLLFYSVGIGQISSEVPQNLSASRPQDRQFILSSKKLLLSDSGFYLCAWSVIGELYFGPGTRLLVL.

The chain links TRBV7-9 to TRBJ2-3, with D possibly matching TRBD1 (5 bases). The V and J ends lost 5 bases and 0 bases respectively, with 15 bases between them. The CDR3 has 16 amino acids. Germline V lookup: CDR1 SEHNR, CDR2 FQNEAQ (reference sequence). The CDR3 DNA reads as TGTGCCAGCAGCCTATTGTGGGGCTCAAGCACAGATACGCAGTATTTT. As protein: CASSLLWGSSTDTQYF. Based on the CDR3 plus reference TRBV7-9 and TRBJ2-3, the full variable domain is DTGVSQNPRHKITKRGQNVTFRCDPISEHNRLYWYRQTLGQGPEFLTYFQNEAQLEKSRLLSDRFSAERPKGSFSTLEIQRTEQGDSAMYLCASSLLWGSSTDTQYFGPGTRLTVL.

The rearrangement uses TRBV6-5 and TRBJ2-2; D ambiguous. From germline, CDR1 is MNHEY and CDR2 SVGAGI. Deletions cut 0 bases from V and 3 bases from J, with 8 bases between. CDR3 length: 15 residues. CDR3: CASSYSNPDTGELFF. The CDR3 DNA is TGTGCCAGCAGTTACTCGAATCCTGACACCGGGGAGCTGTTTTTT.